A single sample is the source of the 3 T cell receptor beta chains below, sequenced in a study of blood T cell repertoires in COVID-19. Sequencing used immunoSEQ multiplex PCR; TCRdb keeps in-frame clones, though not all of them. The sample has a few hundred thousand clones, 89% seen once. What was sequenced was peripheral blood. Receptors were obtained from a man aged 18 to 29 who had recovered from COVID-19.

The chain is built from TRBV24-1 and TRBJ1-5; 10 nucleotides match TRBD1. CDR3 length: 15 residues. V lost 3 bases to trimming and J lost 2 bases; unmatched junction nucleotides: 0. Germline V gene lookup returns CDR1 KGHDR and CDR2 SFDVKD. CDR3 residues: CATSDGTGGNQPQHF. CDR3 nucleotides: TGTGCCACCAGTGATGGGACAGGGGGCAATCAGCCCCAGCATTTT.

In DNA form, the CDR3 reads TGTGCCAGCAGTATCGCGGGGCCCCAGCATTTT. Translation: CASSIAGPQHF. The chain combines TRBV12-3 or TRBV12-4 with TRBJ1-5; the D is unclear. The CDR3 totals 11 residues. Trimming shortened V by 5 bases and J by 9 bases, and 8 bases separated the two germline ends.

The chain uses TRBV5-1 and TRBJ1-2, with D hard to call. From germline, CDR1 is SGHRS and CDR2 YFSETQ. This CDR3 contains 13 residues. Trimming pared 2 bases from V and 3 bases from J, leaving 8 bases between. The CDR3 region has the DNA TGCGCCAGCAGCTTCTCAGTGGACTATGGCTACACCTTC. Its translation: CASSFSVDYGYTF.